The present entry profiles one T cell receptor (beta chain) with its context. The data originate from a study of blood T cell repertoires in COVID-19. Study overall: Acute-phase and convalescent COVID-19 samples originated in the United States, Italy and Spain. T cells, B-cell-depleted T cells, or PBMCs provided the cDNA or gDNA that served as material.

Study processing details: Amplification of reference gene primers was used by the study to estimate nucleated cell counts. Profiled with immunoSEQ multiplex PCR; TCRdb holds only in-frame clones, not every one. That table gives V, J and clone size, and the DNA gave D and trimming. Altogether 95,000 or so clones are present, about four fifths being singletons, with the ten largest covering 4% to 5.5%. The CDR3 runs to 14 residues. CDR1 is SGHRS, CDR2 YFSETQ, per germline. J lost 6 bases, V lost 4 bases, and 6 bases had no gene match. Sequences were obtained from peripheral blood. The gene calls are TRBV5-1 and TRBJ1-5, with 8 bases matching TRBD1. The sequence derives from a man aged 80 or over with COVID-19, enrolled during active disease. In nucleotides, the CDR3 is TGCGCCAGCAGCCCAGGGGGCTCGGGTCAGCCCCAGCATTTT. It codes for CASSPGGSGQPQHF.